The sequence of this T cell receptor (beta chain) was determined in a study of cytomegalovirus exposure and HLA in healthy donors (dated by TCRdb to the late 2010s). Study-wide context: In an earlier analysis of 550 to 750 of the donors, less than 350 Gb of sequence data and 100 million or so unique TCR beta sequences from roughly 200 million T cells were reported. Class I and class II HLA loci were covered by the typing at four-digit resolution. Along with the roughly 670-subject first cohort, a separate validation cohort of more than 90 different subjects was used. Rather than using new phenotypic data, the later analysis identified candidate immune exposures from TCR beta sequences and from how often those sequences occurred across donors. All discovery cohort repertoires had been generated on a single sequencing platform. An earlier analysis of 587 of the donors used high-throughput TCR beta sequencing to judge whether each TCR beta V gene segment behaved as functional or pseudogenic. On average, around 200,000 unique TCR beta nucleotide sequences were sequenced per donor among about 400 genotyped donors of the cohort, with roughly a sixth of those sequences being non-productive. The genetic ancestry cluster associated with self-reported Caucasian donors included roughly four fifths of the roughly 400 genotyped donors. The study profiled the T cell repertoires of about 640 subjects by immunosequencing and related them to cytomegalovirus serostatus. About 280 gigabases of sequencing data and approximately 85 million unique TCR sequences were included in an early release covering about 620 HLA-typed donors. To predict cytomegalovirus infection status, the study combined high-throughput TCR immunosequencing, statistical association of individual TCRs with disease status, and machine learning. The number of typed donors differed by locus: about 620-640 for A, B, C, DRB1 and DQB1; some 500 for DQA1; 606 for DPA1; and some 470 for DPB1. Alongside the repertoire data, information on donor age, sex, ethnicity and CMV serostatus was compiled. About five DR-DQ haplotypes were treated as single units for association and clustering because of strong linkage in the cohort. The study was designed to test whether signatures of past pathogen exposure could be identified by cataloging public T cell receptors. A later analysis re-examined previously published TCR beta repertoires from around 670 donors and added high-resolution HLA genotyping to investigate patterns of TCR occurrence. In a later genetic analysis, genome-wide SNP genotypes for about 65% of the roughly 700 donors were used, and that subset was treated as a discovery cohort.

To prepare the library, the immunoSEQ multiplex PCR assay was applied. The multiplex PCR relied on a mix of 60 forward primers for TCR Vbeta segments and 13 reverse primers for TCR Jbeta segments. The CDR3 region of rearranged TCR beta genes was amplified from genomic DNA by a multiplex PCR assay. Amplified TCR beta libraries were sequenced as 87-base-pair reads on the Illumina HiSeq System. The authors' analysis ran thus. In a later analysis, tens of millions of unique TCR beta chains were counted across the approximately 670 repertoires, and roughly 11 million of these chains were shared by at least two donors. Raw reads were error-corrected and collapsed into unique sequences with a nearest-neighbor algorithm that merged closely related sequences to remove PCR and sequencing errors. Alignment of CDR3 sequences to IMGT reference sequences was used to assign V, D and J gene segments. Each retained sequence needed at least a six-nucleotide match to both a V gene segment and a J gene segment. A rearrangement counted as productive if the CDR3 had no stop codons and remained in frame with V and J, and every other rearrangement counted as non-productive. Following IMGT convention, CDR3 was defined as the stretch from the second conserved V-encoded cysteine up to the conserved J-encoded phenylalanine. The earlier analysis of a few hundred of the donors excluded any sequence lacking an unambiguous match to a single V gene segment. An earlier analysis of fewer than 650 of the donors classified V segments as functional when productive rearrangements were above 56.7% and as segregating when the standard deviation between donors was above 5%. A statistical classification framework was developed to diagnose cytomegalovirus status using the catalog of TCR beta chain sequences. In a later analysis, TCR nucleotide sequences were compared against IMGT/GENE-DB human TR gene sequences so that V and J genes could be assigned. Using the TCRdist pipeline, a later analysis assigned CDR3 sequences along with most-parsimonious VDJ recombination scenarios. A later analysis defined each TCR beta chain by its CDR3 amino acid sequence plus V-gene family, and excluded reads lacking a unique V-gene family. In a later analysis, 500 to 700 highly shared, low-generation-probability nucleotide sequences were removed to address suspected cross-contamination and a sequencing artifact. In a later analysis, a clonal expansion index for each public chain was calculated from normalized within-repertoire ranks of inferred template counts. A later analysis computed generation probabilities with a VDJ recombination model fitted to out-of-frame rearrangements, and checked the results against IGoR. Hypergeometric tests were used in a later analysis to score TCR-TCR, TCR-HLA and TCR-CMV co-occurrence, with a repertoire-size bias correction applied to the TCR pairs. To estimate false discovery rates, a later analysis permuted the HLA or CMV assignments 20 times. In a later analysis, co-occurring TCRs were grouped using DBSCAN, and TCRdist sequence similarity was added for clustering within HLA-allele-positive subsets. Co-occurrence clustering excluded repertoires with fewer than 30,000 or more than 120,000 public chains, plus five with anomalous nucleotide sharing. What TCRdb holds here is the immuneACCESS table cut down to in-frame rearrangements. Part of the clones is not present; checked against another copy, under half of the missing clones reflect an unresolved V gene, and the others are unexplained. The DNA was the basis for D and trimming; V, J and clone size are from that table. This sample has about 130,000 clones in its table, and over 60% of those were observed once. Of the sample, 2% to 2.5% is held by the ten largest clones.

This clone was seen more than once but under ten times. Its antigen is still unknown. Base qualities were left out, and no much larger clone turns up one base away. The investigation overall reported the following: It was suggested by the authors that the approach could potentially be generalized to other disease states and immunological phenotypes. In a later genetic analysis, fewer N-insertions in productive TCRs were reported among donors in an Asian-associated ancestry cluster than the approximately 710-donor mean. A further reported finding was that TCR beta sequences accurately predicted the HLA-A and HLA-B alleles for most subjects in the first cohort. While some public TCRs were present in many individuals, most TCR sequences turned up only very rarely across donors. Most CMV-associated TCR beta chains appeared to be HLA-restricted in a later analysis, and the HLA associations seemed to be driven largely by CMV exposure. For the cohort, immune exposure information was limited to CMV serostatus. V-gene and J-gene trimming of TCR beta chains was associated with a missense DCLRE1C variant in a later genetic analysis, and the association was replicated in an independent cohort. Roughly 17 rarely observed V segments, including chromosome 9 orphons, were excluded from the earlier analysis of about 500 of the donors because counts were too low. Linkage disequilibrium might explain the correlated functional status among segregating V segments, but an unknown experimental factor could not be ruled out. In a later analysis, several top co-occurrence clusters were reported to appear linked to parvovirus B19, influenza, CMV and Epstein-Barr virus. In a later analysis, TCR association rates were found to vary across HLA loci, with the most associated TCRs seen for DRB1 alleles and the fewest for HLA-C alleles. Specific HLA alleles were associated with 15,000 to 20,000 TCR beta sequences at a false discovery rate of 0.05 in a later analysis. An earlier analysis of approximately 530 of the donors showed that most TCR beta V segments appeared in productive rearrangements either about 90% or about 30% of the time, which broadly matched IMGT annotations. This cohort had only TCR beta chains sequenced, and the lack of alpha or paired-chain data limited which features could be detected. Because HLA typing was unavailable for some donors at each locus, only the typed subset was used in association tests. Presence/absence analyses assumed roughly uniform sequencing depth across donors, an assumption that may not hold. A later analysis found that HLA-associated TCR beta chains were more clonally expanded and had lower generation probabilities than equally common non-associated chains. Strong co-occurrence of HLA alleles, especially DR and DQ, made assigning TCR associations to individual alleles difficult. In vitro tests confirmed that three of the cytomegalovirus-associated TCR beta chains recognize cytomegalovirus antigens. Cytomegalovirus status was reported to be diagnosed by the classifier with high specificity and sensitivity in both the original and validation cohorts. In the study, 150 to 200 TCR beta chains were listed as associated with cytomegalovirus. A cluster of highly shared sequence variants was judged likely to represent a technical artifact of the sequencing pipeline.

In total, roughly 670 healthy bone marrow donors made up the cohort. All cohort members were sampled while nominally healthy, although unrecorded immune exposures were likely present. The donor was CMV seronegative and was included in the group of a few hundred seronegative cohort members. A peripheral blood sample was collected from each donor, and TCR beta sequencing was performed on peripheral blood mononuclear cells. The Qiagen DNeasy Blood Extraction Kit was used to extract genomic DNA from the blood cell samples. The sequence was collected from a man aged 25 to 45 in good health and CMV-seronegative. The sequenced material came from PBMCs.

The DNA is TGTGCCAGCAGTTTTAAGAGGGACAGCTGGCTGTTTTTT. Protein translation: CASSFKRDSWLFF. The rearrangement joined TRBV27 to TRBJ2-2, with TRBD1 identical over 7 junction bases. The CDR3 spans 13 residues, from the cysteine through the phenylalanine. The read is trimmed to its CDR3 DNA, 39 bases read in frame from base 1. CDR1 and CDR2 were assigned from the germline V gene (reference sequence) as MNHEY and SMNVEV. Unmatched junction bases come to 8, with V trimmed by 3 bases and J by 13 bases.